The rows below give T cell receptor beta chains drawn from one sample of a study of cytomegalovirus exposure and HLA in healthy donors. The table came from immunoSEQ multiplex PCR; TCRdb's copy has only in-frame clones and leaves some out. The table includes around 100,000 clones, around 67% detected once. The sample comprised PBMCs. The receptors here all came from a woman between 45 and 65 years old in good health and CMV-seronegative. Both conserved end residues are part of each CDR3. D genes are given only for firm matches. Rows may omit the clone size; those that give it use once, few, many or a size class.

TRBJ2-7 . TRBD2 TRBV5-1 CASGTSGSSYEQYF TGCGCCAGCGGTACTAGCGGGAGCTCCTACGAGCAGTACTTC
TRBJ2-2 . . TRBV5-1 CASSFNGANTGELFF TGCGCCAGCAGCTTTAACGGAGCGAACACCGGGGAGCTGTTTTTT
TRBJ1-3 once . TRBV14 CASSQKGYRNTIYF TGTGCCAGCAGCCAAAAGGGGTACAGAAACACCATATATTTT
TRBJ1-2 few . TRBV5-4 CASSLDPAGGDGYTF TGTGCCAGCAGCTTGGATCCGGCAGGAGGAGATGGCTACACCTTC
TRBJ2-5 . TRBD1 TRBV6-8 CAKRQGTVETQYF TGTGCCAAAAGACAGGGTACGGTGGAGACCCAGTACTTC
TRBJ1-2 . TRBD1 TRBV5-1 CASSLGTGRFGYTF TGCGCCAGCAGCTTGGGGACAGGGAGATTCGGCTACACCTTC
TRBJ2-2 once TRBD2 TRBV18 CASSPPGLARTGELFF TGTGCCAGCTCACCTCCTGGACTAGCTCGTACCGGGGAGCTGTTTTTT
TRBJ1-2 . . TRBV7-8 CASSLDGSNYGYTF TGTGCCAGCAGCTTAGACGGGTCTAACTATGGCTACACCTTC
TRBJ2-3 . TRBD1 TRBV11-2 CASNRGTDTQYF TGTGCCAGCAACAGGGGGACAGATACGCAGTATTTT
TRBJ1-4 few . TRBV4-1 CASSHQTREKLFF TGCGCCAGCAGCCACCAGACAAGGGAAAAACTGTTTTTT
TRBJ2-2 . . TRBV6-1 CASSEALRSPHTGELFF TGTGCCAGCAGTGAAGCGCTTCGGAGTCCACACACCGGGGAGCTGTTTTTT
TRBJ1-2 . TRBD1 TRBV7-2 CASSLLGTGGNYGYTF TGTGCCAGCAGCTTATTGGGGACAGGGGGCAACTATGGCTACACCTTC
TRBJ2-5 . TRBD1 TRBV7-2 CASLRGLEETQYF TGTGCCAGCCTCAGGGGGCTCGAAGAGACCCAGTACTTC
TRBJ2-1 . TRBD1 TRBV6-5 CASSYSTGIVAEQFF TGTGCCAGCAGTTACTCGACAGGGATAGTCGCTGAGCAGTTCTTC
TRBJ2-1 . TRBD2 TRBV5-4 CASSLGIAGGPSNEQFF TGTGCCAGCAGCCTGGGGATAGCGGGAGGGCCTTCGAATGAGCAGTTCTTC